Following are 2 T cell receptor beta chains from one sample sequenced in a study of STAT5B mutations in CD4+ large granular lymphocyte leukemia. Assay used: immunoSEQ multiplex PCR; TCRdb lists only in-frame clones, some missing. The sample shows around 21,000 clones, about 80% of them seen only once. Source material: CD4+ T cells from blood buffy coats. Receptors originate from a human donor in good health.

This sequence joins TRBV6-4 and TRBJ1-2, with D maybe TRBD1 (5 bases). V shed 2 bases and J shed 5 bases, with 12 bases lying between them. This CDR3 is built from 14 residues. CDR1 is MRHNA and CDR2 is SNTAGT in the germline V gene. CDR3 loop: CASSDVGGLYGYTF. CDR3 nucleotide sequence: TGTGCCAGCAGTGACGTGGGGGGATTGTATGGCTACACCTTC.

The chain is built from TRBV5-1 and TRBJ2-3; TRBD2 agrees at 13 bases. Trimming at V came to 0 bases and at J to 5 bases, leaving 3 bases not matched to a gene. Germline loops: CDR1 SGHRS, CDR2 YFSETQ. There are 16 residues in the CDR3. The CDR3 sequence: CASSLGTSGREDTQYF. The DNA for the CDR3 is TGCGCCAGCAGCTTGGGAACTAGCGGGAGGGAAGATACGCAGTATTTT.